The 2 T cell receptor beta chains below come from one sample, sequenced in a study of siplizumab effects on memory and regulatory T cells. Produced via immunoSEQ multiplex PCR; TCRdb's table is partial and in-frame only. Among some 100,000 clones listed, approximately 93% were seen once. Sequenced sample: CD8+ T cells sorted from blood. Receptors were obtained from a human donor in good health.

This chain joins TRBV5-1 and TRBJ2-7; no definite D call. Trimming shortened V by 4 bases and J by 5 bases, and 22 bases separated the two germline ends. Germline CDR1 SGHRS, CDR2 YFSETQ. The CDR3 runs 16 residues. This chain's CDR3 is CASSGALRARPDEQYF. In nucleotides, the CDR3 is TGCGCCAGCAGCGGCGCGCTCCGGGCGAGACCTGACGAGCAGTACTTC.

V is TRBV19 and J is TRBJ1-1; 8 positions match TRBD1. The CDR3 is 17 residues long. After removal of 5 bases from V and 2 bases from J, the junction contained 13 bases not matched to a gene. Per germline, CDR1 LNHDA and CDR2 SQIVND (reference sequence). CDR3 nucleotides: TGTGCCAGTAGTGGACAGGGTAGGGGGCCACGTAACACTGAAGCTTTCTTT. As protein: CASSGQGRGPRNTEAFF.